Included here is one T cell receptor beta chain sequence, with context. This entry is derived from a study of T-cell reconstitution after alpha-beta-depleted transplantation in children. Unique molecular identifiers were incorporated during preparation of the TCRbeta library. TCRdb reprocessed the PCR reads with MiXCR, giving one entry per CDR3 protein. The sample lists around 580,000 distinct CDR3 sequences, roughly 23% occurring once. The CDR3 loop spans 15 amino acids. The germline V and J ends were trimmed by 6 bases and 4 bases, with 18 bases remaining between them. The V gene's germline CDR1 is MNHNS and CDR2 SASEGT.

This rearrangement joins TRBV6-1 to TRBJ1-2; the D gene is possibly TRBD1 (6 bases). This sequence originates from a boy younger than two who had a stem cell transplant for acute myeloid leukemia, so the T cells may come from the graft donor. The input for sequencing was PBMCs, mostly from graft donor cells, taken 360 days after TCRalphabeta/CD19-depleted stem cell transplant. The CDR3, as DNA: TGTGCCAGCAGGACCTGGACAGAGTCCATCTATGGCTACACCTTC. This gives the protein CASRTWTESIYGYTF.